Listed here are 12 T cell receptor beta chains from one sample, sequenced in a study of cytomegalovirus exposure and HLA in healthy donors. Both 60 Vbeta primers and 13 Jbeta primers went into the PCR. Data came from immunoSEQ multiplex PCR; TCRdb stores just in-frame clones and leaves some out. The sample features approximately 150,000 clones, with approximately 1.5% in its top ten. The sequencing input was PBMCs. Receptors were obtained from a woman between 35 and 50 years old in good health and CMV-seronegative.

V gene TRBV5-4 combines with J gene TRBJ2-5; TRBD2 might be the D (6 bases). There are 13 residues in the CDR3. The ends were cut back, 6 bases at V and 1 base at J, with 10 bases in the middle. Germline CDR1 and CDR2: SGHNT and YYREEE (reference sequence). CDR3 in DNA: TGTGCCAGCACCACGGGACTCCAAGAGACCCAGTACTTC. This encodes CASTTGLQETQYF.

This chain joins TRBV6-6 and TRBJ1-4; 8 bases are a match to TRBD1. Germline lookup yields CDR1 MNHNY and CDR2 SVGAGI (reference sequence). This CDR3 contains 16 residues. J lost 5 bases, V lost 8 bases, and 13 bases had no gene match. The CDR3 DNA sequence: TGTGCCAGCGCCGGGACAGGCGCTTCAAAAAATGAAAAACTGTTTTTT. This translates into CASAGTGASKNEKLFF.

The chain uses TRBV6-1 and TRBJ1-5; 9 nucleotides agree with TRBD1. There are 14 residues in the CDR3. J was trimmed by 5 bases and V by 6 bases; bases with no gene match: 5. The germline V gene has CDR1 MNHNS and CDR2 SASEGT. The DNA for the CDR3 is TGTGCCAGCAGCGGACAGGGGATCGATCAGCCCCAGCATTTT. It specifies CASSGQGIDQPQHF.

On this clone: The same CDR3 is also encoded by other DNA sequences in this sample. The chain is built from TRBV4-1 and TRBJ2-2; 9 nucleotides match TRBD1. Germline trimming cut 4 bases from V and 4 bases from J; bases unmatched to any gene: 4. The V gene's germline CDR1 is MGHRA and CDR2 YSYEKL. This CDR3 is built from 15 residues. Here the CDR3 reads CASSPRDRVTGELFF. In DNA, the CDR3 is TGCGCCAGCAGCCCCCGGGACAGGGTCACCGGGGAGCTGTTTTTT.

V and J are TRBV6-4 and TRBJ1-5; D is possibly TRBD1 (6 bases). CDR1 is MRHNA, CDR2 SNTAGT, per germline. This CDR3 is 13 amino acids long. Trimming cost V 4 bases and J 7 bases, with 11 bases left between them. The CDR3 is CASSVQGSQPQHF. CDR3 nucleotide sequence: TGTGCCAGCAGTGTACAGGGCTCCCAGCCCCAGCATTTT.

This chain joins TRBV11-2 and TRBJ2-2; the match to TRBD2 covers 8 bases. This CDR3 region has 17 residues. Germline V lookup: CDR1 SGHAT, CDR2 FQNNGV. V lost 1 base to trimming and J lost 5 bases; unmatched junction nucleotides: 9. In DNA, the CDR3 is TGTGCCAGCAGCTTAGTAATAGCGGGGAGTAAGACCGGGGAGCTGTTTTTT. This gives the protein CASSLVIAGSKTGELFF.

J is TRBJ1-4 and V is TRBV15; TRBD1 matches 7 bases. This CDR3 contains 16 residues. Germline trimming cut 3 bases from V and 5 bases from J; bases unmatched to any gene: 9. Germline loops: CDR1 LNHNV, CDR2 YYDKDF (reference sequence). CDR3 nucleotides: TGTGCCACCAGCAGTGGTGTACAGGGGAGGAATGAAAAACTGTTTTTT. Amino acids: CATSSGVQGRNEKLFF. The variable domain in full, completed from reference TRBV15 and TRBJ1-4, reads DAMVIQNPRYQVTQFGKPVTLSCSQTLNHNVMYWYQQKSSQAPKLLFHYYDKDFNNEADTPDNFQSRRPNTSFCFLDIRSPGLGDTAMYLCATSSGVQGRNEKLFFGSGTQLSVL.

This chain connects TRBV6-6 to TRBJ2-7; possible D gene TRBD2, 7 bases. The CDR3 has 15 amino acids. The germline V gene has CDR1 MNHNY and CDR2 SVGAGI (reference sequence). V lost 5 bases and J lost 6, with 20 bases in between. Here the CDR3 DNA reads TGTGCCAGCAGTGATCACGTGGGGGGGCAAAGCGAGCAGTACGTC. Protein product: CASSDHVGGQSEQYV.

The chain couples TRBV28 to TRBJ1-1; TRBD1 agrees at 9 bases. The CDR3 is made up of 15 amino acids. V trimming: 2 bases; J trimming: 12 bases; junction bases outside the gene matches: 13. The germline CDR1 and CDR2 sequences are MDHEN and SYDVKM. The CDR3 spells CASSLQASQGASTFF. The CDR3 DNA sequence: TGTGCCAGCAGTTTACAGGCGTCACAGGGGGCTTCGACTTTCTTT.

The chain has TRBV29-1 and TRBJ1-6, with no clear D. The CDR3 runs 13 residues. Trimming stripped 6 bases from V and 6 bases from J, with 12 bases between. Germline-derived CDR1 and CDR2 are SQVTM and ANQGSEA. The CDR3 reads CSVQVRANSPLHF. The CDR3 region has the DNA TGCAGCGTCCAAGTGAGGGCTAATTCACCCCTCCACTTT.

The rearrangement links TRBV19 to TRBJ1-5; possibly TRBD1 for D (5 bases). Trimming took off 6 bases at V and 5 bases at J, with 20 bases between the two ends. The CDR3 extends over 16 amino acids. CDR1 and CDR2 (germline): LNHDA, SQIVND (reference sequence). The CDR3 DNA is TGTGCCAGTAGCACTCCGGGACTCTCATATTATCAGCCCCAGCATTTT. Residues: CASSTPGLSYYQPQHF.

The chain is built from TRBV6-1 and TRBJ2-5, with a possible D match to TRBD2 (5 bases). The CDR3 extends over 12 amino acids. V was pared by 7 bases and J by 2 bases, with 8 bases between. The germline V gene has CDR1 MNHNS and CDR2 SASEGT. This chain's CDR3 is CASKRLQETQYF. In DNA form, the CDR3 reads TGTGCCAGCAAAAGACTACAAGAGACCCAGTACTTC.